Here is one TCR beta chain with its context. This receptor's antigen is unknown. No qualities accompany the bases; no much larger clone lies one base away. This sample was included in a study of blood T cell repertoires in COVID-19 (dated by TCRdb to 2018 to 2021). At the level of the whole study: The collaborator samples originated in the United States, Italy and Spain and spanned the acute and convalescent phases of COVID-19. The prospective study material was composed of cDNA or gDNA derived from T cells, B-cell-depleted T cells, or PBMCs. Subjects who had been exposed to COVID-19, were actively infected with it, or had recovered from it provided the deeply sampled blood TCRbeta repertoires that made up the dataset. The repertoires were released in a freely available public database intended as a resource for research on the immune response to SARS-CoV-2. The samples were drawn from two sources: the first 160 participants of the ongoing ImmuneRACE study, and some 1,300 subjects contributed by 6 global collaborators. Sample metadata almost always included a de-identified subject ID, COVID-19 status, age in years and sex. Where available, HLA class I and class II types were obtained from metadata supplied by the sample provider rather than from assay-based typing.

CDR1 and CDR2 (SGHAT, FQNNGV) derive from the germline V gene. The CDR3 sequence holds 15 residues, the cysteine and phenylalanine included. Only CDR3 DNA is held: 45 bases, read in frame from base 1. Cut back by 8 bases and 3 bases, the V and J ends lie 20 bases apart. Beyond this particular receptor, the publication reports: The quantity of clinical and demographic metadata differed by source and by participant and was supplied without curation.

TCRbeta CDR3 regions were amplified from genomic DNA using the immunoSEQ Assay, a bias-controlled multiplex PCR. Per the authors' processing: The number of nucleated cells in each sample was estimated by amplification of reference gene primers within the assay. To quantify the absolute abundance of each unique TCRbeta CDR3 rearrangement, sequence reads were collapsed and filtered. For each sample, productive Simpson clonality was calculated by taking the square root of Simpson's diversity index across productive rearrangements. The immuneACCESS repertoire file appears here via TCRdb, limited to in-frame rearrangements. These files lack a portion of the clones; in checked studies, under half of the deficit traces to unresolved V genes, and the cause of the others is not known. From that table come the V and J calls and clone size; the DNA was used to work out D and trimming. A total of about 140,000 clones appear in this sample, 70% to 85% of them only once. The ten largest clones take up approximately 6.1% of the sample.

Each collaborating institution followed its own protocols to collect whole blood in K2EDTA tubes. For TCRbeta analysis, collaborators shipped samples in one of three forms: frozen whole blood, isolated PBMCs, or DNA extracted from either of those sample types. The material sequenced was peripheral blood. The TCR comes from a human donor in a cohort sampled during active COVID-19. Recombination connected TRBV11-2 to TRBJ2-7, with a tentative D gene TRBD2 over 5 matching bases. The DNA sequence is given as TGTGCCAGCGGGAGCTTGGTTGGGAGCAGCTACGAGCAGTACTTC. Its protein reads: CASGSLVGSSYEQYF. The variable domain in full, with residues beyond the CDR3 obtained from the reference TRBV11-2 and TRBJ2-7 genes, is EAGVAQSPRYKIIEKRQSVAFWCNPISGHATLYWYQQILGQGPKLLIQFQNNGVVDDSQLPKDRFSAERLKGVDSTLKIQPAKLEDSAVYLCASGSLVGSSYEQYFGPGTRLTVT.